The present TCR beta chain was sequenced within a study of cytomegalovirus exposure and HLA in healthy donors. Overall study context: Most genotyped donors, about 81% of about 430, had Caucasian-associated genetic ancestry.

A multiplex PCR was run with 60 Vbeta primers and 13 Jbeta primers. Original processing notes: Roughly 11 million shared chains were among tens of millions of unique TCR beta chains counted in a later analysis. Produced via immunoSEQ multiplex PCR; TCRdb's table is partial and in-frame only. That table supplies the V and J calls and clone size; D and trimming were determined from the DNA. The sample consists of approximately 90,000 clones, roughly 79% of them appearing once. About this clone: The antigen remains undetermined.

Germline V CDR1 and CDR2: LNHDA, SQIVND (reference sequence). The CDR3 spans 13 residues. Unmatched junction bases numbered 6, after V lost 9 bases and J lost 9 bases. The study, taken as a whole, reports: It was reportedly the case that the classifier diagnosed cytomegalovirus status with high specificity and sensitivity. One later analysis reportedly identified an Asian-associated ancestry cluster that showed fewer N-insertions than the roughly 640-donor mean.

The sequenced sample was PBMCs. The gene calls are TRBV19 and TRBJ2-1, with 12 bases fitting TRBD2. This clonotype was sampled from a male donor in good health and CMV-seronegative. DNA for the CDR3: TGTGCCAGCCTAGCGGGAGGGAGAGGTGAGCAGTTCTTC. Translation: CASLAGGRGEQFF. The entire variable domain, with the rest obtained from reference TRBV19 and TRBJ2-1, is as follows: DGGITQSPKYLFRKEGQNVTLSCEQNLNHDAMYWYRQDPGQGLRLIYYSQIVNDFQKGDIAEGYSVSREKKESFPLTVTSAQKNPTAFYLCASLAGGRGEQFFGPGTRLTVL.